The T cell receptor beta chain under discussion was sequenced for a study of blood T cell repertoires in COVID-19. Profiling relied on immunoSEQ multiplex PCR, and the TCRdb table lists in-frame clones only, not all of them. The sample lists approximately 220,000 clones; 85% to 90% were seen once. V dropped 0 bases and J dropped 0; count of bases not matched to a gene: 4. The length of the CDR3 is 16 residues. From germline, CDR1 is SGHAT and CDR2 FQNNGV. The chain has TRBV11-2 and TRBJ1-1; TRBD1 matches at 7 bases. The sample consisted of PBMCs or T cells enriched from blood (not recorded which). The TCR was taken from a woman between 25 and 40 years old with acute COVID-19. The CDR3 DNA follows: TGTGCCAGCAGCTTAGACACCGACAGGGTGAACACTGAAGCTTTCTTT. It specifies CASSLDTDRVNTEAFF. The full variable domain, in which reference TRBV11-2 and TRBJ1-1 provide the parts outside the CDR3, is EAGVAQSPRYKIIEKRQSVAFWCNPISGHATLYWYQQILGQGPKLLIQFQNNGVVDDSQLPKDRFSAERLKGVDSTLKIQPAKLEDSAVYLCASSLDTDRVNTEAFFGQGTRLTVV.